A single sample is the source of the 27 T cell receptor beta chains below, sequenced in a study of T cell changes during pregnancy in multiple sclerosis. Measured with immunoSEQ multiplex PCR; TCRdb has only the in-frame clones, and not every one. The sample lists under 45,000 clones; roughly 93% were seen once. The sequences come from peripheral blood, collected in the second trimester of pregnancy. The receptors originated from a female donor in good health, enrolled as a control in a pregnancy study.

The rearrangement links TRBV4-2 to TRBJ1-2; TRBD1 aligns across 9 bases. The CDR3 has 14 amino acids. The germline gives CDR1 LGHNA, CDR2 YNFKEQ. V dropped 4 bases and J dropped 8; count of bases not matched to a gene: 8. CDR3 protein: CASSPRDREYGYTF. In DNA form, the CDR3 reads TGTGCCAGCAGCCCCCGGGACAGGGAGTACGGCTACACCTTC.

J is TRBJ1-2 and V is TRBV11-2, with TRBD1 as a possible D gene (5 bases). The germline V and J ends were trimmed by 4 bases and 8 bases, with 23 bases remaining between them. From germline, CDR1 is SGHAT and CDR2 FQNNGV. The CDR3 spans 16 residues. CDR3 coding DNA: TGTGCCAGCAGCTCCCTAAAAAAACAGGAACTTGGGGGCTACACCTTC. As protein: CASSSLKKQELGGYTF.

V usage is TRBV11-3 and J usage is TRBJ2-2; 7 bases fit TRBD1. V shed 5 bases and J 6 bases; nucleotides not matched to a gene: 6. Germline values: CDR1 SGHNT, CDR2 YENEEA. This CDR3 is 14 amino acids long. This CDR3 is CASSPATGAGELFF. The CDR3, as DNA: TGTGCCAGCAGCCCGGCTACAGGGGCCGGGGAGCTGTTTTTT. The entire variable domain, with the rest obtained from reference TRBV11-3 and TRBJ2-2, is as follows: EAGVVQSPRYKIIEKKQPVAFWCNPISGHNTLYWYLQNLGQGPELLIRYENEEAVDDSQLPKDRFSAERLKGVDSTLKIQPAELGDSAVYLCASSPATGAGELFFGEGSRLTVL.

The V call is TRBV6-4, the J call TRBJ1-6; tentative D call: TRBD1 (6 bases). CDR3 size: 14 residues. V dropped 0 bases and J dropped 9 bases, with 9 bases sitting between them. Germline loops: CDR1 MRHNA, CDR2 SNTAGT. CDR3 coding DNA: TGTGCCAGCAGTGACTCCCAGGGGCCTTCACCCCTCCACTTT. Its protein is CASSDSQGPSPLHF.

The V gene is TRBV19, the J gene TRBJ1-1; 7 bases match TRBD1. The length of the CDR3 is 14 residues. CDR1 and CDR2 from the germline V gene are LNHDA and SQIVND (reference sequence). The V segment lost 6 bases and the J segment 4 bases; nucleotides outside the gene matches: 8. DNA of the CDR3: TGTGCCAGTAGATTGACAGGGTGGGGCACTGAAGCTTTCTTT. This translates into CASRLTGWGTEAFF.

The V gene is TRBV30, the J gene TRBJ2-3; 9 nucleotides align to TRBD2. In germline, CDR1 is GTSNPN, CDR2 SVGIG (reference sequence). CDR3 length equals 16 residues. Losses at the gene ends were 8 bases for V and 1 base for J; bases not matched to a gene: 13. The CDR3 protein is CAGEVAGVLGTDTQYF. CDR3 nucleotides: TGTGCCGGCGAAGTAGCGGGAGTTTTGGGCACAGATACGCAGTATTTT.

The V call is TRBV6-6, the J call TRBJ1-6; 9 bases fit TRBD1. This CDR3 is built from 16 residues. V was clipped by 4 bases and J by 5 bases; unmatched bases: 6. Germline-derived CDR1 and CDR2 are MNHNY and SVGAGI (reference sequence). The CDR3 DNA follows: TGTGCCAGCAGTTCTCGGGGGACAGGGAATAATTCACCCCTCCACTTT. Protein product: CASSSRGTGNNSPLHF.

V and J are TRBV7-8 and TRBJ2-7, with a weak D call TRBD1 (8 bases). The CDR3 length is 16 residues. V lost 5 bases, J lost 4 bases, and 21 bases lay in between. Germline CDR1 and CDR2: SGHVS and FQNEAQ. CDR3 bases: TGTGCCAGCAGCACCCTAGCGGACAGGGCTGCTTACGAGCAGTACTTC. Its translation: CASSTLADRAAYEQYF.

This chain joins TRBV6-4 and TRBJ2-3, with a weak D call TRBD1 (6 bases). V lost 6 bases and J 2 bases, leaving 12 bases between the germline ends. The CDR3 length is 14 residues. The germline gives CDR1 MRHNA, CDR2 SNTAGT. In DNA form, the CDR3 reads TGTGCCAGCAGGACAGGCTTGGACACAGATACGCAGTATTTT. It encodes CASRTGLDTDTQYF.

In this sample, this clone turned up once. V gene TRBV27 combines with J gene TRBJ1-1, with TRBD1 as a possible D gene (5 bases). This CDR3 region has 13 residues. Germline V CDR1 and CDR2: MNHEY, SMNVEV (reference sequence). Between the trimmed V and J ends, which lost 3 bases and 1 base, there was a span of 6 bases. CDR3 amino acids: CASSFGQNTEAFF. The CDR3, as DNA: TGTGCCAGCAGTTTTGGACAGAACACTGAAGCTTTCTTT.

This chain joins TRBV10-3 and TRBJ1-6, with 10 bases that match TRBD1. The CDR3 runs 15 residues. Germline CDR1 and CDR2: ENHRY and SYGVKD. Trimming removed 6 bases from V and 9 bases from J; junction bases left unmatched: 8. The CDR3 here is CAIRAGTGEFSPLHF. The CDR3 DNA follows: TGTGCCATCAGAGCCGGGACAGGGGAATTTTCACCCCTCCACTTT.

The chain's CDR3 is CASSRLRTSGDTRQELDTQYF. CDR3 DNA: TGTGCCAGCAGCCGCCTTAGGACTAGCGGGGACACCCGGCAGGAGTTGGATACGCAGTATTTT. This sequence joins TRBV4-2 and TRBJ2-3; 12 bases line up with TRBD2. V shed 4 bases and J 6 bases; nucleotides not matched to a gene: 23. In germline, CDR1 is LGHNA, CDR2 YNFKEQ. This CDR3 region has 21 residues.

J is TRBJ2-1 and V is TRBV13; 8 nucleotides agree with TRBD2. The CDR3 covers 17 residues. J lost 2 bases, V lost 5 bases, and 11 bases had no gene match. Germline lookup yields CDR1 PRHDT and CDR2 FYEKMQ (reference sequence). CDR3 bases: TGTGCCAGCAGCCGGGGGAGCGGGGGTGCGACCTACAATGAGCAGTTCTTC. Residues: CASSRGSGGATYNEQFF. Full variable domain (remainder filled in from reference TRBV13 and TRBJ2-1): AAGVIQSPRHLIKEKRETATLKCYPIPRHDTVYWYQQGPGQDPQFLISFYEKMQSDKGSIPDRFSAQQFSDYHSELNMSSLELGDSALYFCASSRGSGGATYNEQFFGPGTRLTVL.

The chain carries TRBV18 and TRBJ1-3; D is ambiguous. Germline V lookup: CDR1 KGHSH, CDR2 LQKENI. This CDR3 region has 13 residues. With 8 bases removed from V and 2 bases from J, the gap between germline ends came to 10 bases. CDR3 sequence (DNA): TGTGCCAGCACAGATGGAACTGGAAACACCATATATTTT. Translation gives CASTDGTGNTIYF.

This chain links TRBV4-3 with TRBJ1-3; tentatively, D is TRBD1 (6 bases). Trimming cost V 0 bases and J 0 bases, with 9 bases left between them. In germline, CDR1 is LGHNA, CDR2 YSLEER. The CDR3 loop spans 16 amino acids. CDR3: CASSQDRTVSGNTIYF. The DNA for the CDR3 is TGCGCCAGCAGCCAAGATCGGACAGTCTCTGGAAACACCATATATTTT.

The chain has TRBV6-5 and TRBJ1-5, with D hard to call. The germline V and J ends were trimmed by 3 bases and 1 base, with 4 bases remaining between them. Germline V gene sequence: CDR1 MNHEY, CDR2 SVGAGI. The CDR3 has 13 amino acids. CDR3 sequence: CASSYESNQPQHF. CDR3 nucleotide sequence: TGTGCCAGCAGTTATGAGAGCAATCAGCCCCAGCATTTT.

The genes are TRBV27 and TRBJ2-1; 9 bases match TRBD1. V trimming: 4 bases; J trimming: 7 bases; junction bases outside the gene matches: 8. Germline CDR1 and CDR2: MNHEY and SMNVEV (reference sequence). This CDR3 is built from 15 residues. CDR3 sequence (DNA): TGTGCCAGCAGTTCTTTGGGACAGGGTAGGAATGAGCAGTTCTTC. Its protein product is CASSSLGQGRNEQFF.

This clone showed up just once. The chain joins TRBV5-4 to TRBJ1-2; D remains ambiguous. Looked up from germline, CDR1 is SGHNT and CDR2 is YYREEE (reference sequence). This CDR3 is 14 amino acids long. Trimming took 0 bases from V and 5 from J, leaving 11 bases between them. The CDR3 nucleotides read TGTGCCAGCAGCTTGGTGAGGGATATTTATGGCTACACCTTC. Its protein product is CASSLVRDIYGYTF. Full variable domain (outside the CDR3, taken from reference TRBV5-4 and TRBJ1-2): ETGVTQSPTHLIKTRGQQVTLRCSSQSGHNTVSWYQQALGQGPQFIFQYYREEENGRGNFPPRFSGLQFPNYSSELNVNALELDDSALYLCASSLVRDIYGYTFGSGTRLTVV.

The CDR3 sequence is CAEQGAKRYGYTF. CDR3 bases: TGTGCCGAGCAGGGGGCAAAAAGGTATGGCTACACCTTC. This chain connects TRBV6-5 to TRBJ1-2; 8 nucleotides match TRBD1. There are 13 residues in the CDR3. V lost 11 bases and J lost 5; bases outside the gene matches: 10. The germline V gene has CDR1 MNHEY and CDR2 SVGAGI.

The chain links TRBV28 to TRBJ1-1; 7 nucleotides line up with TRBD1. The germline V gene encodes CDR1 MDHEN and CDR2 SYDVKM. This CDR3 contains 15 residues. The trim removed 8 bases at V and 10 bases at J, leaving 19 bases unmatched. Here the CDR3 reads CASSRRGSGGGRAFF. DNA of the CDR3: TGTGCCAGCTCTCGACGAGGGTCAGGGGGAGGACGAGCTTTCTTT.

This chain connects TRBV28 to TRBJ2-3, with D possibly TRBD2 on 7 matching bases. Germline V gives CDR1 MDHEN, CDR2 SYDVKM. V was clipped by 10 bases and J by 6 bases, with 23 bases between them. This CDR3 spans 15 amino acids. This CDR3 is CATGQTSSRTDTQYF. CDR3 DNA: TGTGCCACCGGACAGACTAGCAGCCGTACGGATACGCAGTATTTT. Based on the CDR3 plus reference TRBV28 and TRBJ2-3, the full variable domain is DVKVTQSSRYLVKRTGEKVFLECVQDMDHENMFWYRQDPGLGLRLIYFSYDVKMKEKGDIPEGYSVSREKKERFSLILESASTNQTSMYLCATGQTSSRTDTQYFGPGTRLTVL.

The chain couples TRBV10-2 to TRBJ2-7, with D perhaps matching TRBD2 (5 bases). V shed 8 bases and J shed 5 bases, with 10 bases lying between them. The CDR3 runs to 11 residues. The V gene's germline CDR1 is WSHSY and CDR2 SAAADI. CDR3 coding DNA: TGCGCCAGCCGGGGTTCGCACGAGCAGTACTTC. It is translated as CASRGSHEQYF.

CDR3 nucleotide sequence: TGTGCCATCAGTGAGTCTCCAACCGGGACAGGGGGCAGGAATGAGCAGTTCTTC. This translates into CAISESPTGTGGRNEQFF. The rearrangement uses TRBV10-3 and TRBJ2-1, with 12 bases that match TRBD1. The CDR3 length is 18 residues. Germline V gives CDR1 ENHRY, CDR2 SYGVKD. Losses at the gene ends were 0 bases for V and 7 bases for J; bases not matched to a gene: 10.

The chain combines TRBV2 with TRBJ2-1; D remains unclear. Germline lookup yields CDR1 SNHLY and CDR2 FYNNEI. V was trimmed by 8 bases and J by 11 bases, leaving 10 bases between them. The CDR3 loop spans 10 amino acids. In DNA, the CDR3 is TGTGCCAGCGGTGCCAGTAAGCAGTTCTTC. Amino acid sequence: CASGASKQFF.

The rearrangement joins TRBV6-6 to TRBJ2-7; 11 nucleotides line up with TRBD2. Per germline, CDR1 MNHNY and CDR2 SVGAGI (reference sequence). After removal of 4 bases from V and 2 bases from J, the junction contained 4 bases not matched to a gene. This CDR3 region has 15 residues. Written as DNA, the CDR3 is TGTGCCAGCAGTTTTGGGACTAGCGGTGCCTACGAGCAGTACTTC. This codes for CASSFGTSGAYEQYF.

The chain employs TRBV30 and TRBJ1-2; 8 bases fit TRBD1. The CDR3 extends over 13 amino acids. Germline lookup yields CDR1 GTSNPN and CDR2 SVGIG (reference sequence). With V trimmed by 4 bases and J by 12 bases, 13 bases remained unmatched. The CDR3 DNA reads TGTGCCTGGACCGAACACAGGGGGTTGTACGACACCTTC. As protein: CAWTEHRGLYDTF. Using reference TRBV30 and TRBJ1-2 for the parts outside the CDR3, the full variable domain is SQTIHQWPATLVQPVGSPLSLECTVEGTSNPNLYWYRQAAGRGLQLLFYSVGIGQISSEVPQNLSASRPQDRQFILSSKKLLLSDSGFYLCAWTEHRGLYDTFGSGTRLTVV.

The chain links TRBV9 to TRBJ1-4; D unclear. V shed 0 bases and J shed 0 bases, with 9 bases lying between them. CDR1 is SGDLS, CDR2 YYNGEE, per germline. The CDR3 has 16 amino acids. The CDR3: CASSVGGRATNEKLFF. In DNA form, the CDR3 reads TGTGCCAGCAGCGTAGGCGGGAGGGCAACTAATGAAAAACTGTTTTTT.